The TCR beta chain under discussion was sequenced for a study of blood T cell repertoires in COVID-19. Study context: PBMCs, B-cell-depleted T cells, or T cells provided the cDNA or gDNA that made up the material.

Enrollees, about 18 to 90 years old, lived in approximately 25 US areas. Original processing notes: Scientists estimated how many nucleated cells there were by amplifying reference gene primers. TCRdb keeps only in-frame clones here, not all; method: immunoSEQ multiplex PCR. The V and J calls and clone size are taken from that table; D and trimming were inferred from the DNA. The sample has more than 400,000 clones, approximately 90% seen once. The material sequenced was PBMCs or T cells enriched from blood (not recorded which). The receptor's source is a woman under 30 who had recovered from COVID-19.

CDR3 amino acids: CASSLGQTLGSYEQYF. DNA of the CDR3: TGTGCCAGCAGCTTGGGACAGACGCTGGGCTCCTACGAGCAGTACTTC. The V gene is TRBV5-4, the J gene TRBJ2-7, with D possibly TRBD1 on 5 matching bases. CDR3 size: 16 residues. Germline CDR1 is SGHNT and CDR2 is YYREEE (reference sequence). The V gene lost 0 bases and the J gene lost 0 bases, with 13 bases spanning the gap.